This T cell receptor (beta chain) derives from a study of blood T cell repertoires in COVID-19. The overall study: Nucleic acid was either cDNA or gDNA, and it came from T cells, B-cell-depleted T cells, or PBMCs.

This CDR3 spans 13 amino acids. Germline V CDR1 and CDR2: WSHSY, SAAADI. The V and J ends lost 6 bases and 1 base respectively, with 9 bases between them. In the study's own analysis: Reference gene primer amplification in the assay estimated nucleated cell counts. Method: immunoSEQ multiplex PCR; TCRdb's copy keeps in-frame clones and lacks some. The V and J calls and the clone size are those of that table, but D and trimming were determined from the DNA. The table records roughly 250,000 clones, roughly four fifths of them present only once. This receptor was taken from a woman in her seventies with acute or convalescent COVID-19. The sequencing sample was made of peripheral blood. V is TRBV10-2 and J is TRBJ1-1; the D gene is possibly TRBD1 (5 bases). CDR3 protein: CASRIQENTEAFF. Here the CDR3 DNA reads TGCGCCAGCAGGATACAGGAGAACACTGAAGCTTTCTTT.